This is a list of T cell receptor beta chains from one sample in a study of blood T cell repertoires in COVID-19. Profiling relied on immunoSEQ multiplex PCR, and the TCRdb table lists in-frame clones only, not all of them. The sample lists about 210,000 clones, around 87% occurring once. The specimen sequenced was PBMCs or T cells enriched from blood (not recorded which). The receptors originated from a man younger than 45 in a cohort exposed to, infected with or recovered from COVID-19 (not recorded which). Both conserved end residues are part of each CDR3. D genes are given only for firm matches. Size is omitted from some rows. Given values are once, few, many or a class for expanded clones.

d_call clone_size j_call v_call cdr3_nt cdr3_aa
- - TRBJ2-2 TRBV5-5 TGTGCCAGCAGCTTGGGGACTAACACCGGGGAGCTGTTTTTT CASSLGTNTGELFF
- - TRBJ2-6 TRBV5-1 TGCGCCAGCAGCAGTGGTGGGGAGGTGTACTCTGGGGCCAACGTCCTGACTTTC CASSSGGEVYSGANVLTF
- few TRBJ2-7 TRBV2 TGTGCTGGGGGGGCAGAGGCCTACGAGCAGTACTTC CAGGAEAYEQYF
TRBD1 - TRBJ1-1 TRBV2 TGTGCCAGCAGTCCAGGACAGGTGAACACTGAAGCTTTCTTT CASSPGQVNTEAFF
- - TRBJ1-1 TRBV7-2 TGTGCCAGCAGCGAGGGACACACTGGGTATCCGAACACTGAAGCTTTCTTT CASSEGHTGYPNTEAFF
- - TRBJ2-1 TRBV7-9 TGTGCCAGCAGCTTAAACGGGAGAGAGAACAATGAGCAGTTCTTC CASSLNGRENNEQFF
TRBD1 - TRBJ1-2 TRBV27 TGTGCCAGCAGTTCACGGACAGGGGTGAACTATGGCTACACCTTC CASSSRTGVNYGYTF
TRBD1 - TRBJ2-7 TRBV5-6 TGTGCCAGCAGCTTGGGTACGCAGGGGGCTTACGAGCAGTACTTC CASSLGTQGAYEQYF
- - TRBJ1-1 TRBV4-2 TGTGCCAGCAGCCAAGAAACAGTCAAGAACACTGAAGCTTTCTTT CASSQETVKNTEAFF
TRBD2 - TRBJ2-1 TRBV27 TGTGCCAGCAGTTTCCCAGCGGGGGGAACCATTGAGCAGTTCTTC CASSFPAGGTIEQFF
- - TRBJ1-1 TRBV18 TGTGCCAGCTCACCCCGGACTCAGAACACTGAAGCTTTCTTT CASSPRTQNTEAFF
TRBD1 - TRBJ1-5 TRBV7-2 TGTGCCAGCAGCTTAGAGAGACAGGGACCGGGGCAGCCCCAGCATTTT CASSLERQGPGQPQHF
TRBD1 - TRBJ1-3 TRBV28 TGTGCCAGCTACAACAGGGGGCTACTCTCTGGAAACACCATATATTTT CASYNRGLLSGNTIYF
TRBD1 - TRBJ2-7 TRBV27 TGTGCCAGCAGTCCCGGACAGGGTCCCTACGAGCAGTACTTC CASSPGQGPYEQYF
TRBD1 - TRBJ1-2 TRBV7-9 TGTGCCAGCAGCTTGAGACGGACAGGGCTTAACTATGGCTACACCTTC CASSLRRTGLNYGYTF
TRBD1 many TRBJ1-5 TRBV19 TGTGCCAGTAGTACTAGACAGGGGGACCCTAATCAGCCCCAGCATTTT CASSTRQGDPNQPQHF
- - TRBJ2-7 TRBV28 TGTGCCAGCAGTCCCCCGGGGTCTATACGGTACGAGCAGTACTTC CASSPPGSIRYEQYF